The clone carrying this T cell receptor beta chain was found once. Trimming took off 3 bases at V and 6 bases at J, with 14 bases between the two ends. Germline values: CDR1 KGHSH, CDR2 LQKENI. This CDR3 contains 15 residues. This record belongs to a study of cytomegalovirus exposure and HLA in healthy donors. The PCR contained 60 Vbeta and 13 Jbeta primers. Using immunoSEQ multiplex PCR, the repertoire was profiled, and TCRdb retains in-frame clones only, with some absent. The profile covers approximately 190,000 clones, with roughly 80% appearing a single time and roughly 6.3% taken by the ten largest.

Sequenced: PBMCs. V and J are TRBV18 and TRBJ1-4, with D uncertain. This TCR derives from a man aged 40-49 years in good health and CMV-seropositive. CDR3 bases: TGTGCCAGCTCACCCACTATGGGTGGCCATGAAAAACTGTTTTTT. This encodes CASSPTMGGHEKLFF.